One sample yielded the 13 T cell receptor beta chains listed below, sequenced in a study of T cells in Graves' hyperthyroidism and ophthalmopathy. Authors of the study amplified TCR beta CDR3 regions from RNA transcripts. A first-round RT-PCR of the TCR CDR3 used the HTBI primer set. TCRdb reprocessed the multiplex PCR reads with MiXCR, giving one entry per CDR3 protein. This sample has around 530,000 distinct CDR3 sequences, with approximately 17% found just once. Input material: blood. The receptors derive from a woman aged 18-30 years with Graves' ophthalmopathy.

This clonotype appeared many times. The rearrangement uses TRBV11-3 and TRBJ2-1; TRBD1 or TRBD2 may be the D gene (7 bases each). V dropped 6 bases and J dropped 5 bases, with 14 bases sitting between them. Germline V gene lookup returns CDR1 SGHNT and CDR2 YENEEA. This CDR3 has 14 residues. The CDR3 region is CASSFQGGNNEQFF. The CDR3 DNA sequence: TGTGCCAGCAGTTTTCAGGGGGGGAACAATGAGCAGTTCTTC.

This clonotype was seen at least ten times. The chain combines TRBV7-2 with TRBJ1-5, with TRBD1 identical over 10 bases. Per germline, CDR1 SGHTA and CDR2 FQGNSA. After removal of 1 base from V and 7 bases from J, the junction contained 7 bases not matched to a gene. The CDR3 contains 16 residues. CDR3 sequence: CASSLDGTGVVQPQHF. For the CDR3, the DNA is TGTGCCAGCAGCTTAGATGGGACAGGGGTTGTACAGCCCCAGCATTTT.

This clonotype was counted ten times or more. The chain employs TRBV7-9 and TRBJ2-7; no firm D call. CDR3 length equals 12 residues. The V end lost 1 base, the J end lost 7 bases, and 8 bases lay between the germline ends. The V gene's germline CDR1 is SEHNR and CDR2 FQNEAQ (reference sequence). As DNA, the CDR3 is TGTGCCAGCAGCTTAGATCCGACTGAGCAGTACTTC. Translated, it gives CASSLDPTEQYF.

The chain joins TRBV24-1 to TRBJ1-2, with 7 positions matching TRBD1. J lost 3 bases, V lost 3 bases, and 9 bases had no gene match. This CDR3 has 16 residues. In germline, CDR1 is KGHDR, CDR2 SFDVKD. CDR3 amino acids: CATSDPSSTGYYGYTF. The CDR3 nucleotides read TGTGCCACCAGTGATCCCTCTTCGACAGGGTACTATGGCTACACCTTC.

In this sample, this clonotype turned up a few times. This sequence joins TRBV6-7 and TRBJ2-3, with 15 bases fitting TRBD2. TRBV6-7 is noted as an ORF with a role that remains uncertain. Losses at the gene ends were 9 bases for V and 4 bases for J; bases not matched to a gene: 8. CDR3 length equals 16 residues. The CDR3 nucleotides read TGTGCCAGTGGACTAGCGGGAGGGCCGTCCCCAGATACGCAGTATTTT. Its protein is CASGLAGGPSPDTQYF.

This clonotype was counted many times. The chain combines TRBV28 with TRBJ2-7; 8 bases align to TRBD2. V was pared by 6 bases and J by 4 bases, with 5 bases of the junction left unmatched. The CDR3 extends over 13 amino acids. Germline loops: CDR1 MDHEN, CDR2 SYDVKM. The CDR3 reads CASSSGLVYEQYF. In DNA, the CDR3 is TGTGCCAGCAGCTCGGGACTAGTGTACGAGCAGTACTTC.

J is TRBJ1-1 and V is TRBV9, with D possibly TRBD1 on 5 matching bases. V was trimmed by 0 bases and J by 6 bases, leaving 9 bases between them. CDR3 length: 13 amino acids. Germline CDR1 SGDLS, CDR2 YYNGEE. CDR3 in DNA: TGTGCCAGCAGCGTAGTAAGGGGATCTGAAGCTTTCTTT. This sequence encodes CASSVVRGSEAFF.

There are many counts of this clonotype. This rearrangement joins TRBV6-5 to TRBJ1-1, with D possibly being TRBD1 (5 bases). The CDR3 has 16 residues. V was pared by 0 bases and J by 0 bases, with 11 bases between. CDR1 and CDR2 (germline): MNHEY, SVGAGI. This chain's CDR3 is CASSYSGGYMNTEAFF. The CDR3 DNA is TGTGCCAGCAGTTACTCCGGGGGGTATATGAACACTGAAGCTTTCTTT.

Notes on this clonotype: The junction shows a germline mismatch at one end, possibly a read error. The V call is TRBV27, the J call TRBJ2-5; D remains ambiguous. CDR3 length: 16 amino acids. CDR1 and CDR2 from the germline V gene are MNHEY and SMNVEV (reference sequence). The CDR3 DNA reads as TGTGCCAGCAGTCGGTCCATGACTCCGTACCAAGAGGCCCAGTACTTC. It translates to CASSRSMTPYQEAQYF.

This chain links TRBV12-3 or TRBV12-4 with TRBJ2-6, with TRBD1 as a possible D gene (6 bases). V lost 8 bases, J lost 0 bases, and 26 bases lay in between. The CDR3 has 20 amino acids. The CDR3, as DNA: TGTGCCAGCGTTAAGCCAAGGGGGATTGTCCCCCGCTCTGGGGCCAACGTCCTGACTTTC. It codes for CASVKPRGIVPRSGANVLTF.

This clonotype appeared many times. V and J are TRBV28 and TRBJ2-3; tentatively, D is TRBD1 (6 bases). V lost 5 bases, J lost 6 bases, and 15 bases lay in between. This CDR3 is built from 14 residues. The germline V gene has CDR1 MDHEN and CDR2 SYDVKM. DNA of the CDR3: TGTGCCAGCAGTCATGCGGACAGTGGGGATACGCAGTATTTT. This gives the protein CASSHADSGDTQYF.

The chain employs TRBV20-1 and TRBJ2-1; weak D call: TRBD2 (6 bases). CDR1 DFQATT and CDR2 SNEGSKA come from the germline V gene (reference sequence). This CDR3 comprises 13 residues. CDR3 loop: CSGPGLSGNEQFF. CDR3 nucleotides: TGCAGCGGACCGGGACTCTCAGGCAATGAGCAGTTCTTC.

This clonotype was seen at least ten times. V gene TRBV6-1 combines with J gene TRBJ2-1, with D hard to call. V dropped 4 bases and J dropped 0 bases, with 4 bases sitting between them. The CDR3 consists of 13 residues. The germline V gene has CDR1 MNHNS and CDR2 SASEGT. The CDR3 reads CASSVGSYNEQFF. The CDR3 bases are TGTGCCAGCAGTGTGGGCTCCTACAATGAGCAGTTCTTC.